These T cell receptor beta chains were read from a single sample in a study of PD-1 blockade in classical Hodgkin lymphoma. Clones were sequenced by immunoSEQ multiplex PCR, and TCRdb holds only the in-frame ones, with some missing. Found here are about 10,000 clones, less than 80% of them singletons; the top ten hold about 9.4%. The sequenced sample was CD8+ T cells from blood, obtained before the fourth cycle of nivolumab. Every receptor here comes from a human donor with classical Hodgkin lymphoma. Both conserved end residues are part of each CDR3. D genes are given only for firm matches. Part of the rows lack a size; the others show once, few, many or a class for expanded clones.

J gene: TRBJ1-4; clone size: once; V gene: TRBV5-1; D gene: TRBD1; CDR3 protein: CASSSEGTDNEKLFF; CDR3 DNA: TGCGCCAGCAGCTCGGAAGGGACAGATAATGAAAAACTGTTTTTT
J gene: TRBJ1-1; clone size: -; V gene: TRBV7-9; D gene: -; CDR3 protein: CASSLAQGVDTEAFF; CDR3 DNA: TGTGCCAGCAGCTTAGCGCAGGGTGTGGACACTGAAGCTTTCTTT
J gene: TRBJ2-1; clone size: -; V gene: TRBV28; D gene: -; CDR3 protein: CASSFIGGRVDNEQFF; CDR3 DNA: TGTGCCAGCAGTTTTATTGGGGGCAGGGTCGACAATGAGCAGTTCTTC
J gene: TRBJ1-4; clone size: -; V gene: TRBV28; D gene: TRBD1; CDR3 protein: CASSLGQGGEKLFF; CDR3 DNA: TGTGCCAGCAGTTTGGGACAGGGAGGCGAAAAACTGTTTTTT
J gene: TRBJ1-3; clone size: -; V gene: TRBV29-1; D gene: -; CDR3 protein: CSVELGNTIYF; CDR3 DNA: TGCAGCGTTGAATTGGGAAACACCATATATTTT
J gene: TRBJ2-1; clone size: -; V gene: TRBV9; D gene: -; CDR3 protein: CASSGTHYNEQFF; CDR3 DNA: TGTGCCAGCAGCGGGACTCACTACAATGAGCAGTTCTTC
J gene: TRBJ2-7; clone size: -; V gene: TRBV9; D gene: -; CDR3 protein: CASNQDSFSYEQYF; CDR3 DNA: TGTGCCAGCAACCAAGACAGCTTCTCCTACGAGCAGTACTTC
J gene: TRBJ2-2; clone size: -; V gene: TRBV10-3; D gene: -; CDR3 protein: CAISEVAGSETGELFF; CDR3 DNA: TGTGCCATCAGTGAGGTAGCCGGATCGGAGACCGGGGAGCTGTTTTTT
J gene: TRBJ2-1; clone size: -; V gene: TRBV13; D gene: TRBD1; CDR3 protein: CASSFFTTGLLEQFF; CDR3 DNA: TGTGCCAGCAGCTTTTTTACGACAGGGCTACTTGAGCAGTTCTTC
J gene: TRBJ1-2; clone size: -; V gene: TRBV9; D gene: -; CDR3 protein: CASSKKRRGSVYGYTF; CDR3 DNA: TGTGCCAGCAGCAAAAAGAGGAGGGGATCCGTCTATGGCTACACCTTC
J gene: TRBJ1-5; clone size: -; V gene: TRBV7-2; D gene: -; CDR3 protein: CASSLSFGGLENQPQHF; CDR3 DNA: TGTGCCAGCAGCTTAAGTTTCGGGGGCTTGGAGAATCAGCCCCAGCATTTT
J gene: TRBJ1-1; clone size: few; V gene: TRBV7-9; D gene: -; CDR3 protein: CASSLGARGSTEAFF; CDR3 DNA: TGTGCCAGCAGCTTAGGGGCCCGGGGGTCCACTGAAGCTTTCTTT
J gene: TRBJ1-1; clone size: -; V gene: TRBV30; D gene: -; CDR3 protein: CAWSRASGNEAFF; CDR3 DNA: TGTGCCTGGTCTCGGGCCTCTGGGAATGAAGCTTTCTTT
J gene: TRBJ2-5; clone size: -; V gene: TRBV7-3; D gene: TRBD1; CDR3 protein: CASSLSGVGGGETQYF; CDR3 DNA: TGTGCCAGCAGCTTAAGCGGAGTAGGGGGCGGAGAGACCCAGTACTTC
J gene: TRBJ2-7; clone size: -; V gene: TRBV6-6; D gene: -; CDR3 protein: CASSLAPSYEQYF; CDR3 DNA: TGTGCCAGCAGTCTAGCTCCCTCCTACGAGCAGTACTTC
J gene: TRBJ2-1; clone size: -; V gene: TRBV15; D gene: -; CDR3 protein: CATSLSGKGSYNEQFF; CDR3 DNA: TGTGCCACCAGCCTTAGTGGGAAGGGATCCTACAATGAGCAGTTCTTC
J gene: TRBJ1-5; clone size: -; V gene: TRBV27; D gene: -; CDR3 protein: CASSLHRESNQPQHF; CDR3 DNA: TGTGCCAGCAGTTTACACAGGGAGAGCAATCAGCCCCAGCATTTT
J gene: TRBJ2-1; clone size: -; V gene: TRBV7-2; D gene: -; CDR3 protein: CASSLVIAVGGFSYNEQFF; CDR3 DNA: TGTGCCAGCAGCCTAGTTATAGCAGTCGGGGGCTTTTCCTACAATGAGCAGTTCTTC
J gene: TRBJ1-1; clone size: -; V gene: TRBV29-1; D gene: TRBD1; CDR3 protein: CSVEGQVAEVNTEAFF; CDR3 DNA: TGCAGCGTGGAAGGACAGGTGGCAGAGGTGAACACTGAAGCTTTCTTT
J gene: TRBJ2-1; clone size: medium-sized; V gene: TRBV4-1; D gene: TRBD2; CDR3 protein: CASSLGGVFESGTGYNEQFF; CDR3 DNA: TGCGCCAGCAGCCTCGGCGGGGTGTTTGAAAGCGGGACCGGCTACAATGAGCAGTTCTTC
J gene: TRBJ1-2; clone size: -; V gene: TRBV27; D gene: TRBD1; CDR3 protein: CASSHDRGYGYTF; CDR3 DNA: TGTGCCAGCAGTCACGACAGGGGCTATGGCTACACCTTC
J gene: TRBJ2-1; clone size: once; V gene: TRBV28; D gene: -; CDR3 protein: CASSLDRYNEQFF; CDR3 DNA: TGTGCCAGCAGTTTAGATCGCTACAATGAGCAGTTCTTC
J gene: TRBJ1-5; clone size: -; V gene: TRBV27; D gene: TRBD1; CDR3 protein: CASSRTGEVQPQHF; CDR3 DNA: TGTGCCAGCAGTCGGACAGGGGAGGTTCAGCCCCAGCATTTT
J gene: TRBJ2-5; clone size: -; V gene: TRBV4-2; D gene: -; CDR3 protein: CASSQGFSGPAAQETQYF; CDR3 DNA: TGTGCCAGCAGCCAAGGGTTTTCGGGACCCGCCGCCCAAGAGACCCAGTACTTC
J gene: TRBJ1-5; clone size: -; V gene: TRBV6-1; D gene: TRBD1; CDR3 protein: CASSVWTGPNQPQHF; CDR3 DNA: TGTGCCAGCAGTGTCTGGACAGGACCCAATCAGCCCCAGCATTTT
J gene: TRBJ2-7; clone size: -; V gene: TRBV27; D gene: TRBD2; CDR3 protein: CASSMGTSGAYEQYF; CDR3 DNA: TGTGCCAGCAGTATGGGGACTAGCGGAGCTTACGAGCAGTACTTC
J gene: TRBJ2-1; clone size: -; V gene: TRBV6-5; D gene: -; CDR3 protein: CASRPLAGLNNEQFF; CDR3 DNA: TGTGCCAGCAGACCCCTGGCGGGCCTAAACAATGAGCAGTTCTTC
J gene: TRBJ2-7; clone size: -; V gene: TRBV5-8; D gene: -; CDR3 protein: CASSLVDRSYEQYF; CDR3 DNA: TGTGCCAGCAGCTTGGTGGACAGATCCTACGAGCAGTACTTC
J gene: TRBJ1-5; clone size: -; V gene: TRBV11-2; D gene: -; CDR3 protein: CASSPSGRGNQPQHF; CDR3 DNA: TGTGCCAGCAGCCCATCTGGCCGGGGCAATCAGCCCCAGCATTTT
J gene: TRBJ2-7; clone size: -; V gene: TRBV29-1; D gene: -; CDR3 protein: CSVGSPSGTYEQYF; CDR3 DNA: TGCAGCGTCGGTAGCCCCTCAGGGACCTACGAGCAGTACTTC
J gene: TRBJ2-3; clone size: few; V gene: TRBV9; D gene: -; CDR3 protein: CASSAWGSTDTQYF; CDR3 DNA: TGTGCCAGCAGCGCCTGGGGTAGCACAGATACGCAGTATTTT
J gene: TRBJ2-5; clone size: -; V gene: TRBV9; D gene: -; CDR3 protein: CASSAMGGRETQYF; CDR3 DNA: TGTGCCAGCAGTGCCATGGGGGGCAGAGAGACCCAGTACTTC
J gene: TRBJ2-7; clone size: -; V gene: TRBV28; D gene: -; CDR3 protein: CASSFSWGSYEQYF; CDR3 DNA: TGTGCCAGCAGTTTCTCCTGGGGCTCCTACGAGCAGTACTTC
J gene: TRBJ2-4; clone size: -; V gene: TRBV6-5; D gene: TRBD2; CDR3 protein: CASSYSGSGSYIQYF; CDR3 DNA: TGTGCCAGCAGTTACTCGGGTAGCGGGAGTTACATTCAGTACTTC
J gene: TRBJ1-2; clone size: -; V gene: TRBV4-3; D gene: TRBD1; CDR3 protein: CASREYTGGSGYTF; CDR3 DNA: TGCGCCAGCAGGGAATATACAGGGGGTAGTGGCTACACCTTC